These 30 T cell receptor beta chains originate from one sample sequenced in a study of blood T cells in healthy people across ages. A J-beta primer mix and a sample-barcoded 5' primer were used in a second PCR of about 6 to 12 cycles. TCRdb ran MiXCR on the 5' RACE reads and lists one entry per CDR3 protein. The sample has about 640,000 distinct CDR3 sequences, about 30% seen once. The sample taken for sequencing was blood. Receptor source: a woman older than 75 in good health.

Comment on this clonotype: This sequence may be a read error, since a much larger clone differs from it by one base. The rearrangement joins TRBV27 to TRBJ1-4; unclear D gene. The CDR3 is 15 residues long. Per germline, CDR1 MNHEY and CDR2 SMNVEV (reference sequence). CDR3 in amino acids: CASSPRAGTNEKRFF. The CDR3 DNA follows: TGTGCCAGCAGTCCCCGGGCCGGAACTAATGAAAAACGGTTTTTT.

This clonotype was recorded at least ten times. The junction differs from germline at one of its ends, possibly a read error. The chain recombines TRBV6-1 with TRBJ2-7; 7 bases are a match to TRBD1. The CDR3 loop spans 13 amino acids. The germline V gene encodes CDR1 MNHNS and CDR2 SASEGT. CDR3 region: CATSRDSSYEQYF. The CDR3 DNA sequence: TGTGCCACCAGTCGGGACAGCTCCTACGAGCAGTACTTC.

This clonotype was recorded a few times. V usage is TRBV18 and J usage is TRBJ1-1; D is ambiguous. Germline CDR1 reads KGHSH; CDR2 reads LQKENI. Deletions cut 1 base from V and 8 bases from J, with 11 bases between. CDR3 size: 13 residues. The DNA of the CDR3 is TGTGCCAGCTCACCACAAAGATGGGGAGAAGCTTTCTTT. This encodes CASSPQRWGEAFF. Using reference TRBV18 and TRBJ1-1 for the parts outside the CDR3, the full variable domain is NAGVMQNPRHLVRRRGQEARLRCSPMKGHSHVYWYRQLPEEGLKFMVYLQKENIIDESGMPKERFSAEFPKEGPSILRIQQVVRGDSAAYFCASSPQRWGEAFFGQGTRLTVV.

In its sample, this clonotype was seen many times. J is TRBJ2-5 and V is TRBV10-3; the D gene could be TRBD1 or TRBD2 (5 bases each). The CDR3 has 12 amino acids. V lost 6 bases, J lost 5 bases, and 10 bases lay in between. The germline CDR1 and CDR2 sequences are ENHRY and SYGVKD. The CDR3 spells CAIRGVGETQYF. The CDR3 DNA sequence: TGTGCCATCAGGGGGGTCGGGGAGACCCAGTACTTC.

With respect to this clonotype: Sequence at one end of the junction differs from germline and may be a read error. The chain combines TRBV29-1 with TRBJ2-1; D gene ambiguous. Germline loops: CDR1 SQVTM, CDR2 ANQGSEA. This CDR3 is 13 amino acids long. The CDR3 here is CSGRRVGYNGQFF. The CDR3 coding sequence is TGCAGCGGGCGAAGGGTGGGCTACAATGGGCAGTTCTTC.

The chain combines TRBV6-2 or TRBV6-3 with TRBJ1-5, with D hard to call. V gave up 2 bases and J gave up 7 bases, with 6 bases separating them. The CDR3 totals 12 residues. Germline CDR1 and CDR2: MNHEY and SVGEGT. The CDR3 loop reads CASSYAGQPQHF. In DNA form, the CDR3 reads TGTGCCAGCAGTTACGCCGGGCAGCCCCAGCATTTT.

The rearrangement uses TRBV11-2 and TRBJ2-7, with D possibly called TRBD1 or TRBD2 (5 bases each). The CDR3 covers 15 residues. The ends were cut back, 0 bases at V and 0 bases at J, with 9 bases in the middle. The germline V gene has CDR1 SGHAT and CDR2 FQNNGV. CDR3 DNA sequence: TGTGCCAGCAGCTTAGATGGGGGAAGCTCCTACGAGCAGTACTTC. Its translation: CASSLDGGSSYEQYF.

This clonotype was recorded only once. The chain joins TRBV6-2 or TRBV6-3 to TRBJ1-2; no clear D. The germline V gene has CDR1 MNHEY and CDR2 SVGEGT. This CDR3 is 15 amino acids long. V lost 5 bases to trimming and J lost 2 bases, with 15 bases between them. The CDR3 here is CASSQALRTNYGYTF. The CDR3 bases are TGTGCCAGCAGTCAGGCGTTACGCACCAACTATGGCTACACCTTC.

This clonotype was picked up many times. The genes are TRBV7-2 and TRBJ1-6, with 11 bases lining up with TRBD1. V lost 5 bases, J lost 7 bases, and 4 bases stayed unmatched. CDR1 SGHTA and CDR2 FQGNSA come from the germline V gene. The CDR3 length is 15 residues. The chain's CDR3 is CASSPRTGGNSPLHF. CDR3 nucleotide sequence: TGTGCCAGCAGCCCCCGGACAGGGGGCAATTCACCCCTCCACTTT.

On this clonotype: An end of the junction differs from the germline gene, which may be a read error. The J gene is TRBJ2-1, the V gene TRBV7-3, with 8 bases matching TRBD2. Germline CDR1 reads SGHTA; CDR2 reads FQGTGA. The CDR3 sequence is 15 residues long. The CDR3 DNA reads TGTGCCAGCGGCTACAGCGGGGGAACCTACAGTGAGCAGTTCTTC. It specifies CASGYSGGTYSEQFF.

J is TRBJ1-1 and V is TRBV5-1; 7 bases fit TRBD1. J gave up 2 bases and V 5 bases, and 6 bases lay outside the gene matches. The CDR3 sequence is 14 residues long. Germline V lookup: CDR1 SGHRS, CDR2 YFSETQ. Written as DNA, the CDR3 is TGCGCCAGCAGTCCGGGACAGCCCAACACTGAAGCTTTCTTT. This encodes CASSPGQPNTEAFF.

The CDR3 nucleotides read TGTGCCAGCAGATTTACAGGGGGCATGGTCAATGAGCAGTTCTTC. It specifies CASRFTGGMVNEQFF. The V and J genes are TRBV11-2 and TRBJ2-1, with 9 bases fitting TRBD1. The trim removed 6 bases at V and 6 bases at J, leaving 9 bases unmatched. The CDR3 runs to 15 residues. Germline-derived CDR1 and CDR2 are SGHAT and FQNNGV.

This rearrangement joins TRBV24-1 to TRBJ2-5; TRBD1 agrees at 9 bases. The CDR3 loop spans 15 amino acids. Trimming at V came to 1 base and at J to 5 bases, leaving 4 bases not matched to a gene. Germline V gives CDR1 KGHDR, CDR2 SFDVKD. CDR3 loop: CATSDLYRGLETQYF. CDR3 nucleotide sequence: TGTGCCACCAGTGATTTATACAGGGGGCTGGAGACCCAGTACTTC.

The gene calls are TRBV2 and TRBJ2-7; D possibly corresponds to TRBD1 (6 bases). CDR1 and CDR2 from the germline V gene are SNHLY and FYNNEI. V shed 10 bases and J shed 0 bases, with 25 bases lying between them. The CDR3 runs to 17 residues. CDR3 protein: CATTNPIRQDYSYEQYF. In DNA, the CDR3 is TGTGCCACCACGAATCCCATCCGACAGGATTACTCCTACGAGCAGTACTTC.

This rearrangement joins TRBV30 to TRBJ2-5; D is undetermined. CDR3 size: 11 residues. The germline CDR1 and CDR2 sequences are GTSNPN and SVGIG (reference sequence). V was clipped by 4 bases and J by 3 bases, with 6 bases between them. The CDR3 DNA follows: TGTGCCTGGAACCTGGAAGAGACCCAGTACTTC. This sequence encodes CAWNLEETQYF.

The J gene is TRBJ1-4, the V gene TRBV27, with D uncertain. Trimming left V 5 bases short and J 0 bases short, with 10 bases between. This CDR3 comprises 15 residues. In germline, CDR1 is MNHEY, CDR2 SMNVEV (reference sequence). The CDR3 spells CASSPSFATNEKLFF. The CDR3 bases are TGTGCCAGCAGTCCCTCATTTGCAACTAATGAAAAACTGTTTTTT.

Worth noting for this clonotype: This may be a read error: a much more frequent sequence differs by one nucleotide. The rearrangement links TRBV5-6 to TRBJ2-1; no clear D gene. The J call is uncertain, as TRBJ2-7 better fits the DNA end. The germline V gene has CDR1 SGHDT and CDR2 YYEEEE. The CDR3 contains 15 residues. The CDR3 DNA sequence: TGTGCCAGCAGATCCCCAGGCTCCGATTACAATGAGCAGTACTTC. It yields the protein CASRSPGSDYNEQYF.

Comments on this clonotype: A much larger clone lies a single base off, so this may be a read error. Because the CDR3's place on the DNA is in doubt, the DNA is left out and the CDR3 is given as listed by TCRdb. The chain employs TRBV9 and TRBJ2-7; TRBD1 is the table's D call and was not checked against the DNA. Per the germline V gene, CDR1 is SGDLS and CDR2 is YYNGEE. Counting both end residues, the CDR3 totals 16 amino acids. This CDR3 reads CASSVGTGTGEETRYF.

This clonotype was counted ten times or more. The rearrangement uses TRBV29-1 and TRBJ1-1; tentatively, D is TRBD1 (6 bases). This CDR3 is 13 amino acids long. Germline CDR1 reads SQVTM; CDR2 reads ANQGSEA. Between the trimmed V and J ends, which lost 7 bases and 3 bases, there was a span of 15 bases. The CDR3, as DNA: TGCAGCGAGCAGCAGGGGTACGACACTGAAGCTTTCTTT. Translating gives CSEQQGYDTEAFF. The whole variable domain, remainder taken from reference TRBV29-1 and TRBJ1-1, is SAVISQKPSRDICQRGTSLTIQCQVDSQVTMMFWYRQQPGQSLTLIATANQGSEATYESGFVIDKFPISRPNLTFSTLTVSNMSPEDSSIYLCSEQQGYDTEAFFGQGTRLTVV.

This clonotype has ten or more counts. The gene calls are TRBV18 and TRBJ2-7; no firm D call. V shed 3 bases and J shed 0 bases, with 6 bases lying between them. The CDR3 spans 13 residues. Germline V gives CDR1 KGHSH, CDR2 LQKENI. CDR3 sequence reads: CASSPYSSYEQYF. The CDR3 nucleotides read TGTGCCAGCTCACCGTACAGCTCCTACGAGCAGTACTTC.

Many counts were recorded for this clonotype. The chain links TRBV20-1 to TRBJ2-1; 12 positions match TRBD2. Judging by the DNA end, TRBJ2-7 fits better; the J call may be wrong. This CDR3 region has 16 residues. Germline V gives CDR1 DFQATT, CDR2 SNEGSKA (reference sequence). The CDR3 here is CSARELAGGIYNEQYF. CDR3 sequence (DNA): TGCAGTGCTAGAGAACTAGCGGGGGGAATCTACAATGAGCAGTACTTC.

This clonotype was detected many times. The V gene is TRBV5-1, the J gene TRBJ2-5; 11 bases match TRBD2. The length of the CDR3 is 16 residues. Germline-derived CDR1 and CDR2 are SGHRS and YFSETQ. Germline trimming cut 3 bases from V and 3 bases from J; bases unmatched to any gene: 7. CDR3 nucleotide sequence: TGCGCCAGCAGCTCTGTGACTAGCGGGGTTAAAGAGACCCAGTACTTC. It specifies CASSSVTSGVKETQYF.

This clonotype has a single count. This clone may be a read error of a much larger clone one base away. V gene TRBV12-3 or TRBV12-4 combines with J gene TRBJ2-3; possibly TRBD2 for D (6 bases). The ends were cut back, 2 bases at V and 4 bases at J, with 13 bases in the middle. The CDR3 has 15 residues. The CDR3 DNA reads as TGTGCCAGCAGTTTAATGGGACTTAACGCAGATACGCAGTATTTT. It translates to CASSLMGLNADTQYF.

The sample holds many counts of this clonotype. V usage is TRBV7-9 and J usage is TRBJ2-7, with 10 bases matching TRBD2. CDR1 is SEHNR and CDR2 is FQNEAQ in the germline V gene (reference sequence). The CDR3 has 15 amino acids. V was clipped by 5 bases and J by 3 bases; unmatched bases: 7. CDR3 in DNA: TGTGCCAGCAGCGCCCTCAGCGGGGGGGGCTACGAGCAGTACTTC. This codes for CASSALSGGGYEQYF.

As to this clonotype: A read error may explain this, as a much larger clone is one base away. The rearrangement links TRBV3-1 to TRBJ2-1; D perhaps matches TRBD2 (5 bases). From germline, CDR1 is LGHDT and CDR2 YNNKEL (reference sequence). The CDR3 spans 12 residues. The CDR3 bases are TGTGCCTGCAGCCAAGGGAGAACTGAGCAGTTCTTC. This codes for CACSQGRTEQFF.

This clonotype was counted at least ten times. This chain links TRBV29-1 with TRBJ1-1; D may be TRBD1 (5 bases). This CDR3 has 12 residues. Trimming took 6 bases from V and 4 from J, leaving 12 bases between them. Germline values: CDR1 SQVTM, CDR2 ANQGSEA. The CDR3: CSVTRGGTEAFF. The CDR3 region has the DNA TGCAGCGTGACGAGGGGAGGCACTGAAGCTTTCTTT.

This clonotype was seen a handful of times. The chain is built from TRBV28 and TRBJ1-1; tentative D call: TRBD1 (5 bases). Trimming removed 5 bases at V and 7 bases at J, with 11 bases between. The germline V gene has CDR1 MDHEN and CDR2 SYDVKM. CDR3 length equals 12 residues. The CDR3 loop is CASSAQVIEAFF. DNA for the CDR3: TGTGCCAGCAGTGCACAGGTTATTGAAGCTTTCTTT.

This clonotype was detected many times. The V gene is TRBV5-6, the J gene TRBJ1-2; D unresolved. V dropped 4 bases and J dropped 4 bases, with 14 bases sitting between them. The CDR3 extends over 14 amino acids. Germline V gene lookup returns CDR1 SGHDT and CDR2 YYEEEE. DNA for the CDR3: TGTGCCAGCAGCCCCGGAGTTGTGGCCTATGGCTACACCTTC. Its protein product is CASSPGVVAYGYTF.

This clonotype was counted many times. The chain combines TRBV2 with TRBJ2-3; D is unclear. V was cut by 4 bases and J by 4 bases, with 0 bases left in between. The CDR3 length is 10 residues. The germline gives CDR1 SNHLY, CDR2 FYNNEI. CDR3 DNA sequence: TGTGCCAGCAGTGCAGATACGCAGTATTTT. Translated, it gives CASSADTQYF.

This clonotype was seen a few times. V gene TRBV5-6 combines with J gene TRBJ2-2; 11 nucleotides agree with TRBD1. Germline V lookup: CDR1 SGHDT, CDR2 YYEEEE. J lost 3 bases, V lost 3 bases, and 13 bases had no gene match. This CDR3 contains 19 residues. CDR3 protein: CASSWASGQGVRDTGELFF. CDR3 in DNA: TGTGCCAGCAGCTGGGCATCGGGACAGGGGGTTCGGGACACCGGGGAGCTGTTTTTT.